The 11 T cell receptor beta chains below were found in one sample sequenced in a study of blood T cell repertoires in COVID-19. Generated by immunoSEQ multiplex PCR, the TCRdb table keeps only in-frame clones and is missing some. The sample has about 120,000 clones; around 90% are singletons. What was sequenced was peripheral blood. The receptors derive from a woman aged 45-60 years with acute or convalescent COVID-19.

The chain joins TRBV6-1 to TRBJ2-7, with 9 bases aligning to TRBD1. V trimming: 0 bases; J trimming: 3 bases; junction bases outside the gene matches: 3. The germline CDR1 and CDR2 sequences are MNHNS and SASEGT. This CDR3 has 15 residues. The CDR3 DNA reads TGTGCCAGCAGTGAAGCGTGGGGACAGGGCTACGAGCAGTACTTC. Amino acids: CASSEAWGQGYEQYF.

The chain combines TRBV29-1 with TRBJ2-2; D possibly corresponds to TRBD2 (6 bases). This CDR3 spans 12 amino acids. V shed 6 bases and J shed 7 bases, with 12 bases lying between them. Germline CDR1 SQVTM, CDR2 ANQGSEA. CDR3: CSVRDGGGELFF. The CDR3 bases are TGCAGCGTGCGGGACGGCGGCGGGGAGCTGTTTTTT.

This clone was seen a few times. The sample holds other DNA sequences that translate to the same CDR3. This sequence joins TRBV5-1 and TRBJ2-5; 8 bases align to TRBD2. This CDR3 is built from 14 residues. With V trimmed by 4 bases and J by 1 base, 3 bases remained unmatched. Germline CDR1 reads SGHRS; CDR2 reads YFSETQ. In nucleotides, the CDR3 is TGCGCCAGCAGCCCGGGAGGGGTCCAAGAGACCCAGTACTTC. As protein: CASSPGGVQETQYF.

The J gene is TRBJ2-3, the V gene TRBV5-1; D perhaps matches TRBD2 (5 bases). The CDR3 is 13 residues long. Germline V gene lookup returns CDR1 SGHRS and CDR2 YFSETQ. Deletions cut 4 bases from V and 6 bases from J, with 12 bases between. CDR3 bases: TGCGCCAGCAGCCCTATAGCGCCGGATACGCAGTATTTT. It codes for CASSPIAPDTQYF.

The chain carries TRBV7-9 and TRBJ2-5; D gene uncertain. V lost 4 bases and J 5 bases, leaving 5 bases between the germline ends. From germline, CDR1 is SEHNR and CDR2 FQNEAQ (reference sequence). The CDR3 runs to 11 residues. The CDR3 here is CASSSQETQYF. Written as DNA, the CDR3 is TGTGCCAGCAGCTCGCAGGAGACCCAGTACTTC.

This clone was seen once. The chain links TRBV13 to TRBJ2-7, with 10 bases fitting TRBD2. Per germline, CDR1 PRHDT and CDR2 FYEKMQ (reference sequence). There are 18 residues in the CDR3. Germline trimming cut 0 bases from V and 7 bases from J; bases unmatched to any gene: 15. Written as DNA, the CDR3 is TGTGCCAGCAGCTTAGGCGAGGGGTCTAGCGGGAGATCGGGAGAGCAGTACTTC. As protein: CASSLGEGSSGRSGEQYF.

V is TRBV5-4 and J is TRBJ1-1, with D hard to call. Trimming pared 3 bases from V and 0 bases from J, leaving 9 bases between. Germline V CDR1 and CDR2: SGHNT, YYREEE (reference sequence). The CDR3 contains 14 residues. The CDR3 reads CASSSGLVNTEAFF. The CDR3 DNA sequence: TGTGCCAGCAGCTCCGGACTGGTGAACACTGAAGCTTTCTTT.

The rearrangement joins TRBV10-1 to TRBJ2-1, with 10 bases aligning to TRBD2. The CDR3 is 17 amino acids. Germline loops: CDR1 WNHNN, CDR2 SYGVQD (reference sequence). The V gene end was trimmed by 3 bases and the J gene end by 6 bases; junction bases not matched to a gene: 11. The CDR3 reads CASSDWGGSGRSNEQFF. In DNA, the CDR3 is TGCGCCAGCAGTGATTGGGGAGGTAGCGGGAGGAGCAATGAGCAGTTCTTC.

The rearrangement joins TRBV5-1 to TRBJ2-1; 11 bases fit TRBD2. CDR3 length: 17 amino acids. Germline CDR1 reads SGHRS; CDR2 reads YFSETQ. V trimming: 0 bases; J trimming: 9 bases; junction bases outside the gene matches: 11. The DNA for the CDR3 is TGCGCCAGCAGCTTGGGAGGTCTAGCGGGAGGCCCAAGTGAGCAGTTCTTC. Protein sequence: CASSLGGLAGGPSEQFF.

The chain joins TRBV7-2 to TRBJ2-1; 8 bases agree with TRBD2. The CDR3 extends over 13 amino acids. Germline loops: CDR1 SGHTA, CDR2 FQGNSA. With 5 bases clipped from V and 8 bases from J, the junction kept 5 bases outside the gene matches. Here the CDR3 DNA reads TGTGCCAGCAGCCACGGGGGGGCGTATGAGCAGTTCTTC. The encoded protein is CASSHGGAYEQFF.

V gene TRBV6-5 combines with J gene TRBJ1-5, with D tentatively TRBD1 (5 bases). In germline, CDR1 is MNHEY, CDR2 SVGAGI. The CDR3 is 13 residues long. V gave up 6 bases and J gave up 4 bases, with 10 bases separating them. The CDR3 sequence is CASSREGNQPQHF. CDR3 nucleotides: TGTGCCAGCAGCAGGGAGGGAAATCAGCCCCAGCATTTT.